This is a list of T cell receptor beta chains from one sample in a study of T-cell reconstitution after alpha-beta-depleted transplantation in children. TCRdb independently ran MiXCR on the PCR reads; one entry per CDR3 protein. Here the sample spans 750,000 to 950,000 distinct CDR3 sequences, about 15% being singletons. The sequencing here drew on PBMCs, mostly from graft donor cells, taken 360 days after TCRalphabeta/CD19-depleted stem cell transplant. The receptors originated from a male patient younger than 18 who had a stem cell transplant for acute lymphoblastic leukemia, so the T cells may come from the graft donor. Both conserved end residues are part of each CDR3. A D gene is named only where the DNA matches it firmly. A row's size may be missing; if present it is once, few, many or a size class.

J gene: TRBJ1-1
V gene: TRBV5-1
D gene: -
clone size: few
CDR3 protein: CASSPGREGNTEAFF
CDR3 DNA: TGCGCCAGCAGCCCGGGACGGGAAGGGAACACTGAAGCTTTCTTT

J gene: TRBJ1-4
V gene: TRBV7-9
D gene: -
clone size: many
CDR3 protein: CASSLVPNTGEKLFF
CDR3 DNA: TGTGCCAGCAGCTTAGTCCCAAACACGGGTGAAAAACTGTTTTTT

J gene: TRBJ2-3
V gene: TRBV5-1
D gene: -
clone size: many
CDR3 protein: CASSWDLDTQYF
CDR3 DNA: TGCGCCAGCAGCTGGGACTTGGATACGCAGTATTTT

J gene: TRBJ2-4
V gene: TRBV25-1
D gene: TRBD2
clone size: -
CDR3 protein: CASSIRGGKNIQYF
CDR3 DNA: TGTGCCAGCAGTATACGGGGGGGCAAAAACATTCAGTACTTC

J gene: TRBJ2-2
V gene: TRBV12-3/TRBV12-4
D gene: TRBD2
clone size: -
CDR3 protein: CASSLGGGIRTGELFF
CDR3 DNA: TGTGCCAGCAGTTTGGGGGGGGGGATTAGGACCGGGGAGCTGTTTTTT

J gene: TRBJ2-1
V gene: TRBV7-8
D gene: -
clone size: -
CDR3 protein: CASSLPQSNEQFF
CDR3 DNA: TGTGCCAGCAGCTTACCACAGAGCAATGAGCAGTTCTTC

J gene: TRBJ2-3
V gene: TRBV27
D gene: -
clone size: -
CDR3 protein: CASTPNRVSLRTDTQYF
CDR3 DNA: TGTGCCAGCACCCCCAACAGGGTGTCCTTACGCACAGATACGCAGTATTTT

J gene: TRBJ1-3
V gene: TRBV5-1
D gene: -
clone size: few
CDR3 protein: CASSPTLQAGNTIYF
CDR3 DNA: TGCGCCAGCAGCCCGACCCTCCAAGCCGGAAACACCATATATTTT

J gene: TRBJ2-1
V gene: TRBV12-3/TRBV12-4
D gene: -
clone size: few
CDR3 protein: CASSLVGGTDPGEQFF
CDR3 DNA: TGTGCCAGCAGTTTAGTCGGCGGGACCGATCCGGGGGAGCAGTTCTTC

J gene: TRBJ2-2
V gene: TRBV5-1
D gene: TRBD2
clone size: -
CDR3 protein: CASNEGLAGRNTGELFF
CDR3 DNA: TGCGCCAGCAACGAGGGACTAGCGGGAAGGAACACCGGGGAGCTGTTTTTT

J gene: TRBJ2-7
V gene: TRBV7-9
D gene: -
clone size: -
CDR3 protein: CASSLVSPPYEQYF
CDR3 DNA: TGTGCCAGCAGCTTGGTCAGTCCTCCATACGAGCAGTACTTC

J gene: TRBJ2-2
V gene: TRBV20-1
D gene: -
clone size: -
CDR3 protein: CSPTLAHTGELFF
CDR3 DNA: TGCAGTCCCACGCTAGCGCACACCGGGGAGCTGTTTTTT

J gene: TRBJ1-2
V gene: TRBV29-1
D gene: -
clone size: -
CDR3 protein: CSSRDNYGYTF
CDR3 DNA: TGCAGTTCCAGGGATAACTATGGCTACACCTTC

J gene: TRBJ2-4
V gene: TRBV11-2
D gene: -
clone size: many
CDR3 protein: CASRLLAKNIQYF
CDR3 DNA: TGTGCCAGCAGACTACTAGCCAAAAACATTCAGTACTTC

J gene: TRBJ2-7
V gene: TRBV14
D gene: -
clone size: few
CDR3 protein: CASSQQSRDEQYF
CDR3 DNA: TGTGCCAGCAGCCAACAGTCAAGGGACGAGCAGTACTTC

J gene: TRBJ2-7
V gene: TRBV27
D gene: TRBD2
clone size: few
CDR3 protein: CASSFEREITEQYF
CDR3 DNA: TGTGCCAGCAGTTTTGAGCGGGAGATAACCGAGCAGTACTTC

J gene: TRBJ2-1
V gene: TRBV29-1
D gene: -
clone size: many
CDR3 protein: CSATGNYPYNEQFF
CDR3 DNA: TGCAGCGCTACTGGAAATTACCCCTACAATGAGCAGTTCTTC

J gene: TRBJ2-3
V gene: TRBV12-3/TRBV12-4
D gene: -
clone size: few
CDR3 protein: CASRGTGSGTDTQYF
CDR3 DNA: TGTGCCAGCAGGGGAACAGGGTCTGGCACAGATACGCAGTATTTT

J gene: TRBJ1-2
V gene: TRBV9
D gene: -
clone size: -
CDR3 protein: CASSSGWLNYGYTF
CDR3 DNA: TGTGCCAGCAGTTCAGGGTGGCTTAACTATGGCTACACCTTC

J gene: TRBJ2-7
V gene: TRBV5-6
D gene: -
clone size: many
CDR3 protein: CASSLSSGDEQYF
CDR3 DNA: TGTGCCAGCAGCTTATCTTCGGGCGACGAGCAGTACTTC

J gene: TRBJ1-5
V gene: TRBV4-1
D gene: -
clone size: few
CDR3 protein: CASSQGGPQHF
CDR3 DNA: TGCGCCAGCAGCCAAGGAGGGCCCCAGCATTTT

J gene: TRBJ2-1
V gene: TRBV12-5
D gene: -
clone size: -
CDR3 protein: CASGLLGRGANEQFF
CDR3 DNA: TGTGCTAGTGGCCTCCTGGGGAGGGGGGCAAATGAGCAGTTCTTC

J gene: TRBJ1-1
V gene: TRBV12-3/TRBV12-4
D gene: -
clone size: few
CDR3 protein: CASSLADRLNTEAFF
CDR3 DNA: TGTGCCAGCAGTTTAGCCGACAGACTGAACACTGAAGCTTTCTTT

J gene: TRBJ2-3
V gene: TRBV3-1
D gene: -
clone size: -
CDR3 protein: CASSPSVANTDTQYF
CDR3 DNA: TGTGCCAGCAGCCCCTCCGTTGCGAACACAGATACGCAGTATTTT

J gene: TRBJ1-3
V gene: TRBV20-1
D gene: -
clone size: -
CDR3 protein: CSARDPRVLSGNTIYF
CDR3 DNA: TGCAGTGCTAGAGATCCTAGAGTCCTCTCTGGAAACACCATATATTTT

J gene: TRBJ2-7
V gene: TRBV7-9
D gene: TRBD2
clone size: -
CDR3 protein: CASSPRLAGNRDEQYF
CDR3 DNA: TGTGCCAGCAGCCCCCGACTAGCGGGCAATAGGGACGAGCAGTACTTC

J gene: TRBJ2-7
V gene: TRBV18
D gene: TRBD2
clone size: -
CDR3 protein: CASSLRTSGHTYEQYF
CDR3 DNA: TGTGCCAGCTCACTTAGGACTAGCGGGCATACCTACGAGCAGTACTTC

J gene: TRBJ1-2
V gene: TRBV4-1
D gene: -
clone size: -
CDR3 protein: CASSQGSQTNYGYTF
CDR3 DNA: TGCGCCAGCAGCCAAGGTTCGCAGACCAACTATGGCTACACCTTC

J gene: TRBJ2-1
V gene: TRBV19
D gene: -
clone size: once
CDR3 protein: CASSIGGGMGNEQFF
CDR3 DNA: TGTGCCAGTAGTATAGGCGGCGGGATGGGCAATGAGCAGTTCTTC

J gene: TRBJ1-5
V gene: TRBV6-1
D gene: -
clone size: few
CDR3 protein: CASVKILRGLGGNQPQHF
CDR3 DNA: TGTGCCAGCGTCAAGATCCTGCGGGGATTAGGGGGCAATCAGCCCCAGCATTTT

J gene: TRBJ2-5
V gene: TRBV7-8
D gene: TRBD2
clone size: few
CDR3 protein: CASSLRGGLAGKETQYF
CDR3 DNA: TGTGCCAGCAGCTTAAGGGGGGGACTAGCGGGAAAAGAGACCCAGTACTTC

J gene: TRBJ2-5
V gene: TRBV29-1
D gene: -
clone size: few
CDR3 protein: CSGTGGTSQETQYF
CDR3 DNA: TGCAGCGGGACCGGGGGGACATCCCAAGAGACCCAGTACTTC

J gene: TRBJ2-7
V gene: TRBV28
D gene: -
clone size: -
CDR3 protein: CASSFRGDSSYEQYF
CDR3 DNA: TGTGCCAGCAGTTTCCGGGGCGATAGCTCCTACGAGCAGTACTTC

J gene: TRBJ2-1
V gene: TRBV6-2/TRBV6-3
D gene: -
clone size: few
CDR3 protein: CASSYSTLGGPINEQFF
CDR3 DNA: TGTGCCAGCAGTTACTCGACCCTCGGCGGGCCCATCAATGAGCAGTTCTTC

J gene: TRBJ1-2
V gene: TRBV25-1
D gene: TRBD1
clone size: -
CDR3 protein: CASRGTRDRGNYGYTF
CDR3 DNA: TGTGCCAGCAGGGGTACCCGGGACAGGGGAAACTATGGCTACACCTTC

J gene: TRBJ2-5
V gene: TRBV19
D gene: -
clone size: -
CDR3 protein: CASSIDPRGETQYF
CDR3 DNA: TGTGCCAGTAGTATTGATCCTAGAGGAGAGACCCAGTACTTC

J gene: TRBJ1-4
V gene: TRBV9
D gene: -
clone size: -
CDR3 protein: CASSGGARGEKLFF
CDR3 DNA: TGTGCCAGCAGCGGAGGGGCCCGTGGTGAAAAACTGTTTTTT

J gene: TRBJ2-7
V gene: TRBV4-1
D gene: -
clone size: few
CDR3 protein: CASSLNPGQGRGEQYF
CDR3 DNA: TGCGCCAGCAGCCTTAACCCTGGACAAGGGCGCGGTGAGCAGTACTTC

J gene: TRBJ2-1
V gene: TRBV3-1
D gene: -
clone size: many
CDR3 protein: CASSQVAVGFSRFNEQFF
CDR3 DNA: TGTGCCAGCAGCCAAGTAGCCGTCGGGTTTTCCCGATTCAATGAGCAGTTCTTC

J gene: TRBJ1-2
V gene: TRBV20-1
D gene: -
clone size: -
CDR3 protein: CSASPGFFYGYTF
CDR3 DNA: TGCAGTGCTAGCCCGGGTTTTTTCTATGGCTACACCTTC

J gene: TRBJ2-1
V gene: TRBV19
D gene: TRBD2
clone size: -
CDR3 protein: CASRKGGRNYNEQFF
CDR3 DNA: TGTGCCAGTAGGAAGGGCGGGAGAAACTACAATGAGCAGTTCTTC

J gene: TRBJ2-7
V gene: TRBV20-1
D gene: TRBD2
clone size: many
CDR3 protein: CSAATSGEQYF
CDR3 DNA: TGCAGTGCTGCGACTAGCGGGGAGCAGTACTTC

J gene: TRBJ2-2
V gene: TRBV24-1
D gene: TRBD1
clone size: -
CDR3 protein: CATSDETGTGAGELFF
CDR3 DNA: TGTGCCACCAGTGACGAAACCGGGACAGGGGCCGGGGAGCTGTTTTTT

J gene: TRBJ1-5
V gene: TRBV27
D gene: -
clone size: few
CDR3 protein: CASSPRQTIGQPQHF
CDR3 DNA: TGTGCCAGCAGTCCCCGCCAGACAATTGGACAGCCCCAGCATTTT

J gene: TRBJ2-1
V gene: TRBV4-2
D gene: -
clone size: -
CDR3 protein: CASSPRRGRYNEQFF
CDR3 DNA: TGTGCCAGCAGCCCCCGGAGGGGTCGGTACAATGAGCAGTTCTTC

J gene: TRBJ2-2
V gene: TRBV12-3/TRBV12-4
D gene: -
clone size: -
CDR3 protein: CASSHSPGFYTGELFF
CDR3 DNA: TGTGCCAGCAGTCACTCCCCGGGATTCTACACCGGGGAGCTGTTTTTT

J gene: TRBJ2-2
V gene: TRBV29-1
D gene: -
clone size: many
CDR3 protein: CSVRGVINTGELFF
CDR3 DNA: TGCAGCGTTAGGGGCGTAATCAACACCGGGGAGCTGTTTTTT

J gene: TRBJ2-3
V gene: TRBV11-2
D gene: -
clone size: -
CDR3 protein: CASSLGGTYTDAQYF
CDR3 DNA: TGTGCCAGCAGCTTAGGTGGGACCTATACAGATGCGCAGTATTTT

J gene: TRBJ1-1
V gene: TRBV5-1
D gene: -
clone size: once
CDR3 protein: CASSWGGAGNTEAFF
CDR3 DNA: TGCGCCAGCAGCTGGGGGGGGGCAGGGAACACTGAAGCTTTCTTT

J gene: TRBJ2-2
V gene: TRBV24-1
D gene: -
clone size: many
CDR3 protein: CATAGTANTGELFF
CDR3 DNA: TGTGCCACCGCGGGAACCGCGAACACCGGGGAGCTGTTTTTT

J gene: TRBJ2-3
V gene: TRBV7-2
D gene: TRBD2
clone size: few
CDR3 protein: CASSPAGLALGDTQYF
CDR3 DNA: TGTGCCAGCAGCCCAGCGGGACTAGCGTTGGGAGATACGCAGTATTTT

J gene: TRBJ2-5
V gene: TRBV5-1
D gene: -
clone size: -
CDR3 protein: CASSFTTETQYF
CDR3 DNA: TGCGCCAGCAGCTTTACCACAGAGACCCAGTACTTC

J gene: TRBJ2-3
V gene: TRBV5-1
D gene: -
clone size: many
CDR3 protein: CASSLGRDIRKYF
CDR3 DNA: TGCGCCAGCAGCTTGGGAAGGGACATTCGCAAGTATTTT

J gene: TRBJ2-2
V gene: TRBV29-1
D gene: TRBD2
clone size: many
CDR3 protein: CSVDWGGAGELFF
CDR3 DNA: TGCAGCGTTGACTGGGGGGGGGCCGGGGAGCTGTTTTTT

J gene: TRBJ1-1
V gene: TRBV2
D gene: -
clone size: many
CDR3 protein: CASTSGVGWNTEAFF
CDR3 DNA: TGTGCCAGCACCTCTGGGGTCGGGTGGAACACTGAAGCTTTCTTT